The rows below give T cell receptor beta chains drawn from one sample of a study of cytomegalovirus exposure and HLA in healthy donors. Profiling relied on immunoSEQ multiplex PCR, and the TCRdb table lists in-frame clones only, not all of them. Of 100,000 to 150,000 clones in the sample, more than 75% were seen once. Material: PBMCs. The receptors were gathered from a female donor in good health and CMV-seronegative. The CDR3 runs from the conserved cysteine through the conserved F or W. Fields, in order: D gene, J gene, V gene, clone size, CDR3 DNA, CDR3 protein. The D gene is left open where the match is weak. Clone size is not always given. Where it is, it says once, few, many or a class for expanded clones.

>TRBD2|TRBJ2-3|TRBV27|NA
TGTGCCAGCACCCCTTCGGTGGTCGGTGCGGGAGGGACAGATACGCAGTATTTT
CASTPSVVGAGGTDTQYF
>NA|TRBJ2-4|TRBV6-5|NA
TGTGCCAGCAGTTACTCGACTGGTAAAAACATTCAGTACTTC
CASSYSTGKNIQYF
>NA|TRBJ1-4|TRBV9|NA
TGTGCCAGCAGCTCACTCAGCCCCGGCGGGACTAATGAAAAACTGTTTTTT
CASSSLSPGGTNEKLFF
>NA|TRBJ1-6|TRBV6-6|NA
TGTGCCAGCAGTTCCACTCTCAATTCACCCCTCCACTTT
CASSSTLNSPLHF
>TRBD1|TRBJ1-5|TRBV10-1|NA
TGCGCCAGCAGTGCCGCGACGGACAGGAGATCGAATCAGCCCCAGCATTTT
CASSAATDRRSNQPQHF
>NA|TRBJ1-1|TRBV5-1|NA
TGCGCCAGCAGTCTACAGGACCCGAACACTGAAGCTTTCTTT
CASSLQDPNTEAFF
>TRBD2|TRBJ2-2|TRBV6-5|NA
TGTGCCAGCAGTTACCAACTAGCGGGAGGCGGCGGGGAGCTGTTTTTT
CASSYQLAGGGGELFF
>NA|TRBJ2-4|TRBV28|NA
TGTGCCAGCAGTTTATTACAGGGAGTAGCCAAAAACATTCAGTACTTC
CASSLLQGVAKNIQYF
>NA|TRBJ2-3|TRBV28|NA
TGTGCCAGTAGGGGGGGGGCGCCTAGCACAGATACGCAGTATTTT
CASRGGAPSTDTQYF
>TRBD1|TRBJ2-2|TRBV27|NA
TGTGCCAGCTGGGACAGGGGCGGGGAGCTGTTTTTT
CASWDRGGELFF
>NA|TRBJ2-7|TRBV7-2|NA
TGTGCCAGCAGCCTAGGAGAGCTATTCCACGAGCAGTACTTC
CASSLGELFHEQYF
>NA|TRBJ2-7|TRBV9|NA
TGTGCCAGCAGCGTAGACCCAGTCTCCTACGAGCAGTACTTC
CASSVDPVSYEQYF
>TRBD2|TRBJ2-1|TRBV14|NA
TGTGCCAGCAGCCCTCGGACTAGCAGCTTCTACAATGAGCAGTTCTTC
CASSPRTSSFYNEQFF
>NA|TRBJ1-4|TRBV18|NA
TGTGCCAGCTCGCTCCGGGACAACAATGAAAAACTGTTTTTT
CASSLRDNNEKLFF
>TRBD1|TRBJ1-5|TRBV7-2|NA
TGTGCCAGCAGCTTAGTAACAGGGGGTGGGCCCCAGCATTTT
CASSLVTGGGPQHF
>NA|TRBJ2-1|TRBV7-9|NA
TGTGCCAGCAGCTACGGGGGCAATGAGCAGTTCTTC
CASSYGGNEQFF
>TRBD1|TRBJ1-1|TRBV4-1|NA
TGCGCCAGCAGCCCCGGGGACAGGAACACTGAAGCTTTCTTT
CASSPGDRNTEAFF
>NA|TRBJ2-3|TRBV4-2|NA
TGTGCCAGCAGCCACGCTAATCCCCCAGATACGCAGTATTTT
CASSHANPPDTQYF
>TRBD2|TRBJ2-7|TRBV9|NA
TGTGCCAGCAGCGTAGGACCTAGCGGGAGGGCCTACGAGCAGTACTTC
CASSVGPSGRAYEQYF
>NA|TRBJ2-3|TRBV6-5|NA
TGTGCCAGCAGTTACTCGAGCTGGGATACGCAGTATTTT
CASSYSSWDTQYF
>TRBD1|TRBJ2-2|TRBV7-3|NA
TGTGCCAGCAGCTTATCAGCACAGGGGGCCGCCGGGGAGCTGTTTTTT
CASSLSAQGAAGELFF
>TRBD2|TRBJ2-1|TRBV4-2|few
TGTGCCAGCAGCCAAGATAAGGCTAGCGGGTACCCCGAGTTCTTC
CASSQDKASGYPEFF
>NA|TRBJ2-3|TRBV7-2|few
TGTGCCAGCAGCTTAGGAGACAGGTTTTGGGGCACAGATACGCAGTATTTT
CASSLGDRFWGTDTQYF
>NA|TRBJ1-2|TRBV9|NA
TGTGCCAGCAGCGTAGTGTCTGACTCCTTCTCACGGGGTGGCTACACCTTC
CASSVVSDSFSRGGYTF
>NA|TRBJ2-6|TRBV19|NA
TGTGCCAGTAAGATTTACAGGGAGTTGGGCTCTGGGGCCAACGTCCTGACTTTC
CASKIYRELGSGANVLTF
>NA|TRBJ1-1|TRBV19|NA
TGTGCCAGTAGTATCGTCAGGGCAGGTGAAGCTTTCTTT
CASSIVRAGEAFF
>TRBD1|TRBJ1-2|TRBV19|once
TGTGCCAGTCTTAGTAGGGGGACAGGCGTCGGTGGCTACACCTTC
CASLSRGTGVGGYTF
>TRBD1|TRBJ2-7|TRBV11-1|NA
TGTGCCAGCAGCCCCGGGGACGGACAGGGGAGGAGGGAGCAGTACTTC
CASSPGDGQGRREQYF
>NA|TRBJ1-3|TRBV9|NA
TGTGCCAGCAGCGTAGGGCACGGAAACACCATATATTTT
CASSVGHGNTIYF
>TRBD1|TRBJ1-4|TRBV2|NA
TGTGCCAGCAGTGACAGGACAGGTCTCGAAAAACTGTTTTTT
CASSDRTGLEKLFF
>TRBD1|TRBJ2-2|TRBV27|NA
TGTGCCAGCAGTCCAAGACCAACAAGCAAGACAGGGGGCGCGGGCGGGGAGCTGTTTTTT
CASSPRPTSKTGGAGGELFF
>NA|TRBJ2-3|TRBV6-1|NA
TGTGCCAGCATACTGGACTCGGATACGCAGTATTTT
CASILDSDTQYF
>NA|TRBJ2-3|TRBV4-1|NA
TGCGCCAGCAGCCAAGATCAAGCTCTCAGGGGCACAGATACGCAGTATTTT
CASSQDQALRGTDTQYF
>NA|TRBJ1-4|TRBV7-9|NA
TGTGCCAGCAGCACAGCAGCAACTAATGAAAAACTGTTTTTT
CASSTAATNEKLFF
>TRBD1|TRBJ2-1|TRBV11-3|NA
TGTGCCAGCAGCCTTAACCCGGGACAGGGTGATGAGCAGTTCTTC
CASSLNPGQGDEQFF
>NA|TRBJ2-6|TRBV6-5|NA
TGTGCCAGCAGATTATTGGGGGCCAACGTCCTGACTTTC
CASRLLGANVLTF
>TRBD1|TRBJ1-1|TRBV11-2|few
TGTGCCAGCCTCCAGGGGGCCACTGAAGCTTTCTTT
CASLQGATEAFF
>TRBD2|TRBJ2-3|TRBV10-3|NA
TGTGCCATCAGTGATGGGGCTAGCGGGAAAGATACGCAGTATTTT
CAISDGASGKDTQYF
>TRBD2|TRBJ2-7|TRBV5-1|few
TGCGCCAGCAGCGCCTTGGGACTAGCGGGAGGGCCGGGGGAGCAGTACTTC
CASSALGLAGGPGEQYF
>TRBD1|TRBJ1-1|TRBV27|once
TGTGCCAGCAGTTCGACAGGGAAGAACACTGAAGCTTTCTTT
CASSSTGKNTEAFF
>TRBD1|TRBJ1-1|TRBV28|NA
TGTGCCAGCAGTCCCCGGACAGGGCGCCTGTACGCTGAAGCTTTCTTT
CASSPRTGRLYAEAFF
>TRBD1|TRBJ1-5|TRBV28|few
TGTGCCAGCAGGGGGGGACAGGGATTGGGCAATCAGCCCCAGCATTTT
CASRGGQGLGNQPQHF
>TRBD1|TRBJ1-5|TRBV30|few
TGTGCCTGGAGTGTACGTCTTGGGACAGGGGGCTTTCATCAGCCCCAGCATTTT
CAWSVRLGTGGFHQPQHF
>TRBD2|TRBJ2-2|TRBV6-1|few
TGTGCCAGCAGTGGACTAGCGGGAACCACCGGGGAGCTGTTTTTT
CASSGLAGTTGELFF
>NA|TRBJ1-1|TRBV6-6|NA
TGTGCCAGCAGTTACTCGAAACATCCCGACACTGAAGCTTTCTTT
CASSYSKHPDTEAFF
>NA|TRBJ2-5|TRBV7-9|NA
TGTGCCAGCAGCTCGCGGGCGGTCCAAGAGACCCAGTACTTC
CASSSRAVQETQYF
>NA|TRBJ2-2|TRBV5-4|NA
TGTGCCAGCAGCTCGGACAGTGGGGGATTGACCGGGGAGCTGTTTTTT
CASSSDSGGLTGELFF
>TRBD1|TRBJ1-2|TRBV2|NA
TGTGCCAGCAGAATCGGGACAGACTATGGCTACACCTTC
CASRIGTDYGYTF
>NA|TRBJ1-5|TRBV18|NA
TGTGCCAGTCGAAAGATGGGCCCCAATCAGCCCCAGCATTTT
CASRKMGPNQPQHF
>TRBD1|TRBJ1-5|TRBV28|NA
TGTGCCAGCAGTTTATTCGGCAGGGGGCGAAATCAGCCCCAGCATTTT
CASSLFGRGRNQPQHF
>TRBD1|TRBJ2-7|TRBV5-4|NA
TGTGCCAGCAGCTTGGGGGTCCGGACAGGGGGGAACTACGAGCAGTACTTC
CASSLGVRTGGNYEQYF
>NA|TRBJ1-2|TRBV25-1|NA
TGTGCCAGCAGCCCAGGGGCAGGACCAAACTATGGCTACACCTTC
CASSPGAGPNYGYTF
>TRBD1|TRBJ1-4|TRBV5-1|NA
TGCGCCAGCAGCGGAGGACAGGATGACAAACTGTTTTTT
CASSGGQDDKLFF
>NA|TRBJ1-2|TRBV28|once
TGTGCCAGCAGTTCGGGAGGGGCTAACTATGGCTACACCTTC
CASSSGGANYGYTF
>NA|TRBJ1-2|TRBV14|NA
TGTGCCAGCAGCCAAGAGACTGGGAACTATGGCTACACCTTC
CASSQETGNYGYTF
>NA|TRBJ1-4|TRBV27|NA
TGTGCCAGCAGTATCCAGGGGCTTAATGAAAAACTGTTTTTT
CASSIQGLNEKLFF
>TRBD2|TRBJ2-7|TRBV28|NA
TGTGCCAGCAGATTGGGGACTAGCGGCACCTACGAGCAGTACTTC
CASRLGTSGTYEQYF